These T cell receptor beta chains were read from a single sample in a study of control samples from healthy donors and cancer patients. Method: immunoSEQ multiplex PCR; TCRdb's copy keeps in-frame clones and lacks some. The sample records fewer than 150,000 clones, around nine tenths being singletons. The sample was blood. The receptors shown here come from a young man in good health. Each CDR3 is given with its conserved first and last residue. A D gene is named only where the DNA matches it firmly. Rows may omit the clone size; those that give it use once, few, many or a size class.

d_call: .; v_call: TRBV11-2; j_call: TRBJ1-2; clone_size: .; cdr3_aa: CASSADTYGYTF
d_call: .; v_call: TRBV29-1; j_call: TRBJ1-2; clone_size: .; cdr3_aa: CSVEDIRYYGYTF
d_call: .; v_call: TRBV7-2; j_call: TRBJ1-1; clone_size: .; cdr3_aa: CASSLGGFRTAEAFF
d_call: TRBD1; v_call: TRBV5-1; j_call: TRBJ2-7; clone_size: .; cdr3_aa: CASSLTTGLYEQYF
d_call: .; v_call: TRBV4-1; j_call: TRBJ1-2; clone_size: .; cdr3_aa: CASSQTGWNYGYTF
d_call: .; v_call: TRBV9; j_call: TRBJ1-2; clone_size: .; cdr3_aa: CASSVGLYGYTF
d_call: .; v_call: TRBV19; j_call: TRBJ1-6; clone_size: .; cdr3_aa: CASGPSNSPLHF
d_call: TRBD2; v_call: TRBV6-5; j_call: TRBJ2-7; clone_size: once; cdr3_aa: CASSEGGGYSYEQYF
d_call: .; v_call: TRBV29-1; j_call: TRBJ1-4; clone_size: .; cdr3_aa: CSAAAGEKLFF
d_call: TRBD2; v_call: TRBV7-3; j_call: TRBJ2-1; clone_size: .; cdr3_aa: CASSPWGGRDNEQFF
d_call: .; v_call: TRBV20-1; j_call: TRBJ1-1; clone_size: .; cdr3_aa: CSAPVVTEAFF
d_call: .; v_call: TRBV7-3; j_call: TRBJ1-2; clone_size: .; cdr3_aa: CASSFNAAAGYTF
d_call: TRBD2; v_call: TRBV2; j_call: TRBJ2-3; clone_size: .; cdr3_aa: CASSKLAGGRGDTDTQYF
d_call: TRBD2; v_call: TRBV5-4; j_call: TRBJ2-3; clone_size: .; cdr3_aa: CASRVGTSGSLNTQYF
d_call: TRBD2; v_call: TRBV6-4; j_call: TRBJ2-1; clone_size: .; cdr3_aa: CASSFGTSGGNEQFF
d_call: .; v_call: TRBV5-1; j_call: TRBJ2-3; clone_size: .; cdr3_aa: CASSWTSGGTGDTQYF
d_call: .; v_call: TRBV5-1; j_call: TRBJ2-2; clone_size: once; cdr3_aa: CASSLEQATGDTGELFF
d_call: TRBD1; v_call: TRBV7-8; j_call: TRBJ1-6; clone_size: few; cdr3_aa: CASSPQGAALHF
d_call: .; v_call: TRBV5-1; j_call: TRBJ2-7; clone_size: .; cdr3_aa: CASSPSGSEQYF
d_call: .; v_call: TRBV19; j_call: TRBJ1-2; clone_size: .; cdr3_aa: CASSIDSNYGYTF
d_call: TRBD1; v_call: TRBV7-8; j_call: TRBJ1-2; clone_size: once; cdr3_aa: CASSSEGQGYGYTF
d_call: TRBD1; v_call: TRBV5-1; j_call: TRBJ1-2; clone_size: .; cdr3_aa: CASSLRGTGGVYGYTF
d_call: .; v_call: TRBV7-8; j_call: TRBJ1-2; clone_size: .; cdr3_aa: CASSLGDNGYTF
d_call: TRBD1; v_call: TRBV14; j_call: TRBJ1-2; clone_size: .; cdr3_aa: CASSHLRGQKIFYGYTF
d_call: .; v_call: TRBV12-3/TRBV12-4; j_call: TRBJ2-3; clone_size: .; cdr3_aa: CASRPNYGDTQYF
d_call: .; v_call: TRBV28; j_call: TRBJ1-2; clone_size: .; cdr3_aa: CASSASGVSYGYTF
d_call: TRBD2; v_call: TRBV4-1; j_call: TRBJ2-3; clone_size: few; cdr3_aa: CASSPGGSGNTDTQYF
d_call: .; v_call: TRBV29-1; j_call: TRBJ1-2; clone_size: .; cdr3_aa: CSVGVKQGIGGYTF
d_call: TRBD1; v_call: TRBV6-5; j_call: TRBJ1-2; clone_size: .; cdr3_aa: CASSTGGAGYGYTF
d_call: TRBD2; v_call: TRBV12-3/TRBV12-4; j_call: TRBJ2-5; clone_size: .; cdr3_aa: CASSGGAQETQYF
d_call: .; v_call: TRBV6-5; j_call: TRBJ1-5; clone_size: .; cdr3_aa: CASRDTYSNQPQHF
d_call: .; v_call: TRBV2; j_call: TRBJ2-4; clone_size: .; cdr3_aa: CASSEAGIRTKNIQYF
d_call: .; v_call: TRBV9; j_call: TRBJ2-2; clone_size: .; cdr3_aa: CASRDSTNTGELFF
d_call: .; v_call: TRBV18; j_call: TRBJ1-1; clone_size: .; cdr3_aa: CASSPTTVTEAFF
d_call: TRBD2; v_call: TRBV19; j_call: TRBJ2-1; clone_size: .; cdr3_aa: CASSPTTSGRLEQFF
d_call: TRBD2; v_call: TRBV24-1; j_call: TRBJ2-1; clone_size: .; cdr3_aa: CATSDRSTSGRANEQFF
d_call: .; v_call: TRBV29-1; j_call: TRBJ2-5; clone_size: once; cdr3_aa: CSVEDRRGGPETQYF
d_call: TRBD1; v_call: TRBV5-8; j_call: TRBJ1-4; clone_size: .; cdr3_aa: CASSPGDRGGEKLFF
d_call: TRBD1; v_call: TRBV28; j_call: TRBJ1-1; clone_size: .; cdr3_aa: CASSLWAGTANTEAFF
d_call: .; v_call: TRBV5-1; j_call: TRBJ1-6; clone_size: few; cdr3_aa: CASSLEGGEDSPLHF
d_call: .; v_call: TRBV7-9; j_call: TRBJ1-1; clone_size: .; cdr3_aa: CVSETWEAFF
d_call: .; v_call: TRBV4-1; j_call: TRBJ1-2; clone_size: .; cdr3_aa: CASSSGIADGYTF
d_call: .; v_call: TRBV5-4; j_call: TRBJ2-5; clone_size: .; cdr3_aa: CASSFTGTKETQYF
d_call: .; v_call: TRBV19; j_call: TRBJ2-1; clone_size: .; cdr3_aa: CASSIFGGGSYNEQFF
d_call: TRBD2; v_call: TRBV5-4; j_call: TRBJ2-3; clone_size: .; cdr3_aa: CASSLVASGSFLAQYF
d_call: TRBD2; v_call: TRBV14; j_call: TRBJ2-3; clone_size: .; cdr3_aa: CASSQWGGSTDTQYF
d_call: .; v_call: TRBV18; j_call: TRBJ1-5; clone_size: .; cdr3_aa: CASSPPNGGNQPQHF
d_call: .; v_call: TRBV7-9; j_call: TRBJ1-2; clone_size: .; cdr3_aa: CASSEGQRTNYGYTF
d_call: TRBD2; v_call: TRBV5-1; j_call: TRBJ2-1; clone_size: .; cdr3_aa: CASSLVAGPYNEQFF
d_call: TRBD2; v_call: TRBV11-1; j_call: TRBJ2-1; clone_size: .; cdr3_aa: CASSLGPSGREQFF
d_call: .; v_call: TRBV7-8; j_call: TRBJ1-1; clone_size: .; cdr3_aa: CASSLTLVAGEAFF
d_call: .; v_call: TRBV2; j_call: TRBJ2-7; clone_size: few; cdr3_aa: CASNREKVSRNEQYF
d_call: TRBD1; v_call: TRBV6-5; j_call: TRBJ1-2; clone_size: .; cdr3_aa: CASSYSKTGDVGGYTF
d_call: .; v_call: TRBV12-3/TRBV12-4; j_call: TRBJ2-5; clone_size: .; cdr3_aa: CASSFRGLETQYF
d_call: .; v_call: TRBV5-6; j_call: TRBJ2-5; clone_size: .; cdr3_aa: CASSLGQPQETQYF
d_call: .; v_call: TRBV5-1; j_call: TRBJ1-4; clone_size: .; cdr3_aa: CASSFTGSNEKLFF
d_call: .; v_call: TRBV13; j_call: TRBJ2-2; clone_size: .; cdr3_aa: CASSLEQGRQTGELFF
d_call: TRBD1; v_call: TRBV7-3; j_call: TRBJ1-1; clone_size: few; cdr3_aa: CASSPRPGQGLRAFF
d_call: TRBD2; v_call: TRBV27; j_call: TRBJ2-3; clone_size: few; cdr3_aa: CASSFSGSPDTQYF
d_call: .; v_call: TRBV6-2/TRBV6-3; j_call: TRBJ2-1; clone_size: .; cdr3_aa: CASSYRATMRDEQFF